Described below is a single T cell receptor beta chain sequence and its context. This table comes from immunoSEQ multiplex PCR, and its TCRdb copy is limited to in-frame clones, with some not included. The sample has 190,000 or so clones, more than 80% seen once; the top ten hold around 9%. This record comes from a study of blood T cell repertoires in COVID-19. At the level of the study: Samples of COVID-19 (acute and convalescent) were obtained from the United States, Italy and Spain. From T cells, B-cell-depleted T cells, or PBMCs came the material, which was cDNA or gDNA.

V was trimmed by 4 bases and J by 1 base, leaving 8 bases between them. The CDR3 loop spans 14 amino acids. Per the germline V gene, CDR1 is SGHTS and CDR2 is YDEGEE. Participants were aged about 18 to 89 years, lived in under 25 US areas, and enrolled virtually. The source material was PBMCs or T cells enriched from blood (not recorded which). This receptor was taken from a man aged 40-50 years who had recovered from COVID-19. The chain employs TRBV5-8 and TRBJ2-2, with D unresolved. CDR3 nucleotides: TGTGCCAGCAGCCGTTATATGAACACCGGGGAGCTGTTTTTT. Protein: CASSRYMNTGELFF. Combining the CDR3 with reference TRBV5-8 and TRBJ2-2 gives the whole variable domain EAGVTQSPTHLIKTRGQQATLRCSPISGHTSVYWYQQALGLGLQFLLWYDEGEERNRGNFPPRFSGRQFPNYSSELNVNALELEDSALYLCASSRYMNTGELFFGEGSRLTVL.